This T cell receptor beta chain was sequenced for a study of blood T cell repertoires in COVID-19. Study summary: Both acute and convalescent COVID-19 samples were obtained from the United States, Italy and Spain. PBMCs, B-cell-depleted T cells, or T cells provided the cDNA or gDNA that made up the material.

In the study's own analysis: Using reference gene primer amplification, nucleated cell counts were estimated. Repertoires were generated with immunoSEQ multiplex PCR, while TCRdb's copy carries only in-frame clones and drops some. V and J calls and clone size are copied from that table; D and trimming were computed from the DNA. The sample yields 150,000 or so clones, 85% to 90% seen once. The ends were cut back, 6 bases at V and 5 bases at J, with 13 bases in the middle. There are 13 residues in the CDR3. CDR1 and CDR2 (germline): MNHEY, SMNVEV (reference sequence). V is TRBV27 and J is TRBJ1-2; no clear D gene. The specimen was peripheral blood. The TCR originated in a man aged 50 or older with active or convalescent COVID-19. The CDR3 loop is CASSAYQDYGYTF. The CDR3 nucleotides read TGTGCCAGCAGCGCATACCAGGATTATGGCTACACCTTC.